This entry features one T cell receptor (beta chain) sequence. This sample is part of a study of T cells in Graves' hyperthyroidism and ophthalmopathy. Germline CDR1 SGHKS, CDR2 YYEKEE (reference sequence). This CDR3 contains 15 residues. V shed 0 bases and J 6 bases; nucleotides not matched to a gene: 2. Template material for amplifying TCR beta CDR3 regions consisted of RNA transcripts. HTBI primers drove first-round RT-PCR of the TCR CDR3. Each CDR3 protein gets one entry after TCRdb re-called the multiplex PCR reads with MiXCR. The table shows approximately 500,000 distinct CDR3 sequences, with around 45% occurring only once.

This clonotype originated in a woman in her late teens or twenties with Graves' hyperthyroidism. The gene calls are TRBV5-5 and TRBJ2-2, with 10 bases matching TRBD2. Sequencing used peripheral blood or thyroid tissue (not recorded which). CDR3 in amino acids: CASSLVLAGPGELFF. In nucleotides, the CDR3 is TGTGCCAGCAGCTTGGTACTAGCGGGGCCCGGGGAGCTGTTTTTT. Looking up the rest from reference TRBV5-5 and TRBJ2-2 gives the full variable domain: DAGVTQSPTHLIKTRGQQVTLRCSPISGHKSVSWYQQVLGQGPQFIFQYYEKEERGRGNFPDRFSARQFPNYSSELNVNALLLGDSALYLCASSLVLAGPGELFFGEGSRLTVL.